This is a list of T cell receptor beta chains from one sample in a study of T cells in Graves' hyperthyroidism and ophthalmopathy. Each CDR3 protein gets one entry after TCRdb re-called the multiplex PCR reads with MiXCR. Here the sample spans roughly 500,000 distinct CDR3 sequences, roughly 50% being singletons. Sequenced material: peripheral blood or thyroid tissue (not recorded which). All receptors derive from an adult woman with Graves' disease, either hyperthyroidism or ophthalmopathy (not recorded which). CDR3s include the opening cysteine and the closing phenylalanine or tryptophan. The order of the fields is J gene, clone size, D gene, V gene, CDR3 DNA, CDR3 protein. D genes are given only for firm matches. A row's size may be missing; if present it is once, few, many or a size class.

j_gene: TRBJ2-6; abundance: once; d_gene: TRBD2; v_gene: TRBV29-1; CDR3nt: TGTGCCTGGAAGCCCGTTGGGGCTAGCGGGTACTCTGGGGCCAACGTCCTGACTTTC; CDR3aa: CAWKPVGASGYSGANVLTF
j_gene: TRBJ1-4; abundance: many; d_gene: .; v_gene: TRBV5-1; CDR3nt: TGCGCCAGCAGCTTACGGAGAAATGAAAAACTGTTTTTT; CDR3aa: CASSLRRNEKLFF
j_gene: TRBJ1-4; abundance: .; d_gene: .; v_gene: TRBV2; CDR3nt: TGTGCCAGCTTGGGAACAGGGAATGAAAAACTGTTTTTT; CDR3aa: CASLGTGNEKLFF
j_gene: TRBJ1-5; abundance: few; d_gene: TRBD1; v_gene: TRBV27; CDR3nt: TGTGCCAGGACAGGGGCGGATCAGCCCCAGCATTTT; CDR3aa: CARTGADQPQHF
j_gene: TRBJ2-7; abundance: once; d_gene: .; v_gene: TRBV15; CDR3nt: TGTGCCACCAGCAGGGTCACATACGAGCAGTGCTTC; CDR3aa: CATSRVTYEQCF
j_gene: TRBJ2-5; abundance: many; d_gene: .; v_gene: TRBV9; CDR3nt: TGTGCCAGCAGCCCTAGGCCGGAACTTCAAGAGACCCAGTACTTC; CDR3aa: CASSPRPELQETQYF
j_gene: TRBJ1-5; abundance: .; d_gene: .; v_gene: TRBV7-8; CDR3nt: TGTGCCAGCAGCCCCGGGGTGAAAAATCAGCCCCAGCATTTT; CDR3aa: CASSPGVKNQPQHF
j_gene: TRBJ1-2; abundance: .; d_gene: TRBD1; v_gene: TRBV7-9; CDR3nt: TGTGCCAGCACCCCCGGACAGGGCCGAACTAACTATGGCTACACCTTC; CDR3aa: CASTPGQGRTNYGYTF
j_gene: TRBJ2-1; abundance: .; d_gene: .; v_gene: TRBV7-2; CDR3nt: TGTGCCAGCAGCTTAAGATATCAGCAGTTCTTC; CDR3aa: CASSLRYQQFF
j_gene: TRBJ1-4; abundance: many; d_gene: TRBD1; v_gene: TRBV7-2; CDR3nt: TGTGCCAGCAGCACAGGTCCGGGACAGGGGGGAGAAAAACTGTTTTTT; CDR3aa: CASSTGPGQGGEKLFF
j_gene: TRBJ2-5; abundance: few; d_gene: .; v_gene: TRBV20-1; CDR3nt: TGCAGTGCTAGTCGTACGGGTGCAGAGACCCAGTACTTC; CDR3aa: CSASRTGAETQYF
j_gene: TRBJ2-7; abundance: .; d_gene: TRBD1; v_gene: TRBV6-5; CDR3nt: TGCGCCAGCAGGATGGGACAGTACGAGCAGTACTTC; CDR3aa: CASRMGQYEQYF
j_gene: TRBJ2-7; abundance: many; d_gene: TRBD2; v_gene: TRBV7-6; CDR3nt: TGTGCCAGCTACTTCGGGGGGAATAAGGACGAGCAGTACTTC; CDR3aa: CASYFGGNKDEQYF
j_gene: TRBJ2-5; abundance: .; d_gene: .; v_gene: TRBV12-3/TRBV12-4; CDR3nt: TGTGCCAGCAGTTCCCCCAGGGGACTATTGGGCGAGACCCAGTACTTC; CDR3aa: CASSSPRGLLGETQYF
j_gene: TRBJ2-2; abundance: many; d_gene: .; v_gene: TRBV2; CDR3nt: TGTGCCAGCAGAAGGGCCGGGGAGCTGTTTTTT; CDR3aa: CASRRAGELFF
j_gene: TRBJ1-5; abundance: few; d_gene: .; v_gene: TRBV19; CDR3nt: TGTGCCAGTACCGCGGACAGCAATCAGCCCCAGCATTTT; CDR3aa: CASTADSNQPQHF
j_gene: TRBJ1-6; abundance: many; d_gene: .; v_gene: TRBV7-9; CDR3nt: TGTGCCAGCAGGTTGGACAGTTATAATTCACCCCTCCACTTT; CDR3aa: CASRLDSYNSPLHF
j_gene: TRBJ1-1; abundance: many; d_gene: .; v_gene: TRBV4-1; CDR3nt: TGCGCCAGCAGCCCGAGAGACAGGTTAAACACTGAAGCTTTCTTT; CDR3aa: CASSPRDRLNTEAFF
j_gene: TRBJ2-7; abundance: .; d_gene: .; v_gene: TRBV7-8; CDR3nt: TGTGCCAGCAGTCCCTCCCCCCGGGGGACCCACGAGCAGTACTTC; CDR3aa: CASSPSPRGTHEQYF
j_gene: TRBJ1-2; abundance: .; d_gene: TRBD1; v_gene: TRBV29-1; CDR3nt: TGCAGCGTTGGATTGGGGACAGGGTCCTCTGGCTACACCTTC; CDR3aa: CSVGLGTGSSGYTF
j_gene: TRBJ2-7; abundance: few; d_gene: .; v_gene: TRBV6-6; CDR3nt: TGTGCCAGCAGTTCCCGACCGGACGTTCGATGCGAGCAGTACTTC; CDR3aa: CASSSRPDVRCEQYF
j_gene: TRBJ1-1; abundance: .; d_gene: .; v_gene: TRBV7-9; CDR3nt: TGTGCCAGCGGAGGCAAAGCTTTCTTT; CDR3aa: CASGGKAFF
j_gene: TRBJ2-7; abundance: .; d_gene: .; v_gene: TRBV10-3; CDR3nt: TGTGCCATCAGTGCTTTGAGGGGATACTCCTACGAGCAGTACTTC; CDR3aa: CAISALRGYSYEQYF
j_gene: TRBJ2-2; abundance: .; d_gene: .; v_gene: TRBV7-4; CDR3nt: TGTGCCAGCAGCGTAGGTGGAAGAGAAATCGGGGAGCTGTTTTTT; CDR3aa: CASSVGGREIGELFF
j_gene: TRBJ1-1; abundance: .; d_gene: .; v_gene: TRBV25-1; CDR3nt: TGTGCCAGCGGTGAGGGGGGCTACACTGAAGCTTTCTTT; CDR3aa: CASGEGGYTEAFF
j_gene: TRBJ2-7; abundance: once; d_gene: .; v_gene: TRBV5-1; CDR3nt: TGCGCCAGCAGCTTGGATCCGGGCCCCGAGCAGTACTTC; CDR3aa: CASSLDPGPEQYF
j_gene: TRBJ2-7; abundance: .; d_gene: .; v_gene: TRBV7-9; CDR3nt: TGTGCCAGCCCCCCTGGACTAAACCCTTACGAGCAGTACTTC; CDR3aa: CASPPGLNPYEQYF
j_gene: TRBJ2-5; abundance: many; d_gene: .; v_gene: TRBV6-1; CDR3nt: TGTGCCAGCAGTAACCCCGGGGCCGCGGAGGGTGAGACCCAGTACTTC; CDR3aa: CASSNPGAAEGETQYF
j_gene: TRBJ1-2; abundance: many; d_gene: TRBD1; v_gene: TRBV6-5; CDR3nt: TGTGCCAGCACTCGCAGGGGGCGAGGTTTCTATGGCTACACCTTC; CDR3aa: CASTRRGRGFYGYTF
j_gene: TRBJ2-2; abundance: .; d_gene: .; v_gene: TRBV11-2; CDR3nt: TGTGCCAGCAGCCCCCGGGAAATTCGAGGCGAGCTGTTTTTT; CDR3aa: CASSPREIRGELFF
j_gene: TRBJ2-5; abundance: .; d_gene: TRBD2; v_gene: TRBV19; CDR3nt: TGTGCCAGTAGTATTCGCGGGACTAGCCGGGAGACCCAGTACTTC; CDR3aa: CASSIRGTSRETQYF
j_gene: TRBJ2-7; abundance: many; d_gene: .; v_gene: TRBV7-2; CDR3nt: TGTGCCAGCAGCTTAAGCGGAGGGCTGGGCGAGCAGTACTTC; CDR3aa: CASSLSGGLGEQYF
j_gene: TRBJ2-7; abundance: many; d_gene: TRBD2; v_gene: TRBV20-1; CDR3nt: TGCAGTGCTAGTTGGGCTAGCGGGACCTCCGAGCAGTACTTC; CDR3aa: CSASWASGTSEQYF
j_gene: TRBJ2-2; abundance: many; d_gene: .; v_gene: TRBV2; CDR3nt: TGTGCCAGCCAAAAGACAGTAACCGGGGAGCTGTTTTTT; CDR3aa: CASQKTVTGELFF
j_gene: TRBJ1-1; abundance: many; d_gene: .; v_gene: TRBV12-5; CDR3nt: TGTGCTAGTGGAGATGGGTTTACGGGAGCTTTCTTT; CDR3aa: CASGDGFTGAFF
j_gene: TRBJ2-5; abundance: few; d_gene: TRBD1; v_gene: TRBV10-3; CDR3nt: TGTGCCATCAGTCCAGGGACAGCTAATCAGCCCCAGTACTTC; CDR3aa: CAISPGTANQPQYF
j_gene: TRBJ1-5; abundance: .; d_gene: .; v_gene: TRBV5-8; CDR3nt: TGCGCCAGCAGCCAGACTGCAGGGAATCAGCCCCAGCATTTT; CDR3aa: CASSQTAGNQPQHF
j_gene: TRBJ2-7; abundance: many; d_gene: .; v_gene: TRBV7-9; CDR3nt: TGTGCCAGCAGCTTAAACGCTAGAGAGCAGTACTTC; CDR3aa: CASSLNAREQYF
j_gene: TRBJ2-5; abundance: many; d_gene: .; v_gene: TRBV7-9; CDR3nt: TGTGCCAGCAGCTTAGCCCTGGCTGCAGAGACCCAGTACTTC; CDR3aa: CASSLALAAETQYF
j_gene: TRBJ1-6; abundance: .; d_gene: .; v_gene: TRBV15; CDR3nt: TGTGCCACCAGCAGAGGACAGGACGGGGGATCACCCCTCCACTTT; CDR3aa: CATSRGQDGGSPLHF
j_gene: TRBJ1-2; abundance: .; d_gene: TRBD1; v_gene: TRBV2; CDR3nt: TGTGCCAGCAGTGCACACAGGGGCCGTCGACCTAGCTATGGCTACACCTTC; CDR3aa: CASSAHRGRRPSYGYTF
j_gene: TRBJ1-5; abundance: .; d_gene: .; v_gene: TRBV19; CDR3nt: TGTGCCAGTAGTCGCGGGGGTCAGGCCCAGCATTTT; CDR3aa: CASSRGGQAQHF
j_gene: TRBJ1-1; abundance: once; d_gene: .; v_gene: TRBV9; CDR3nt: TGTGCCAGCAGCGTACAGGCCTTGAACACTGAAGCTTTCTTT; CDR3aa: CASSVQALNTEAFF
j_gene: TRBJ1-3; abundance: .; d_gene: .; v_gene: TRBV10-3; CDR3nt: TGTGCCATCATTCCGGCCAACTCTGGAAACACCATATATTTT; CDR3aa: CAIIPANSGNTIYF
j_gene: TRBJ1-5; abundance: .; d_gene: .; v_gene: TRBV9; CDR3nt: TGTGCCAGCAGTGAAGGAACAGGATACAATCAGCCCCAGCATTTT; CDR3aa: CASSEGTGYNQPQHF
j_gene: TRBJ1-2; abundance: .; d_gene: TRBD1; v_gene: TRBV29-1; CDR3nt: TGCAGCTTGAGGGGACAGAGTGGCTACACCTTC; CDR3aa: CSLRGQSGYTF
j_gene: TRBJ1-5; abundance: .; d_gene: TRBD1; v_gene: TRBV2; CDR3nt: TGTGCCAGCAGGGCAGGACAGGGAGGATCTCAGCCCCAGCATTTT; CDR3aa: CASRAGQGGSQPQHF
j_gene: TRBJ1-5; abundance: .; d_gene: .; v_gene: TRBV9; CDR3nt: TGTGCCAGCAGCGTGTCAGGGATCGATCAGCCCCAGCATTTT; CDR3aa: CASSVSGIDQPQHF
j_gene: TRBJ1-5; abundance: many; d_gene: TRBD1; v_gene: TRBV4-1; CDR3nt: TGCGCCAGCAGCCAAGAGGGACAGGGAGGGATCCAGCCCCAGCATTTT; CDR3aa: CASSQEGQGGIQPQHF
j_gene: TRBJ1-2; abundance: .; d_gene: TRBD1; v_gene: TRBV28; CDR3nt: TGTGCCAGCAGTTTGGCGACAGGGGGTCATGGCTACACCTTC; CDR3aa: CASSLATGGHGYTF
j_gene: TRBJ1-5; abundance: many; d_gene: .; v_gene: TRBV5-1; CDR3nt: TGCGCCAGCAGAGAGGTTCCGGGTAATCAGCCCCAGCATTTT; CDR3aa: CASREVPGNQPQHF